The rows below give T cell receptor beta chains drawn from one sample of a study of blood T cells in healthy people across ages. TCRdb re-analysed the 5' RACE reads in MiXCR, keeping a single row per CDR3 protein. The sample contains 1,100,000 or so distinct CDR3 sequences, under 45% of which appear only once. The sample was blood. Every receptor here comes from a woman aged 55-69 years in good health. Each CDR3 is given without its conserved first and last residue.

j_call,v_call,cdr3_aa
TRBJ2-1,TRBV6-2/TRBV6-3,ASSYRGDEQF
TRBJ2-3,TRBV12-3/TRBV12-4,ASSFRAGGKDTQY
TRBJ2-7,TRBV6-2/TRBV6-3,ASSSQRTVLGEQY
TRBJ2-5,TRBV9,ASSRGQTWKETQY
TRBJ2-5,TRBV7-8,ASSPTERVGETQY
TRBJ2-7,TRBV4-1,ASSQDFMGPGYEQY
TRBJ1-2,TRBV28,ATFTGVRYGYT
TRBJ2-1,TRBV5-1,ASSLGSRNNEQF
TRBJ1-2,TRBV20-1,SANDRAYGYT
TRBJ2-7,TRBV29-1,SVAVLLTGTGPIEQY
TRBJ1-4,TRBV4-1,ASSQAGTGREKLF
TRBJ1-5,TRBV6-2/TRBV6-3,ASSDRDWYSNQPQH
TRBJ1-2,TRBV20-1,SASREGYGYT
TRBJ2-3,TRBV7-9,ASSSPGTEITDTQY
TRBJ2-7,TRBV2,ATTSGSHKIYEQY
TRBJ1-4,TRBV7-8,ASSSTDTDEKLF
TRBJ2-5,TRBV5-4,ASSHQSGRGTQY
-,TRBV5-1,ASSLVGASYNEQY
TRBJ2-7,TRBV29-1,SVETGAGGGQY
TRBJ2-7,TRBV29-1,SAAGAYEQY
TRBJ1-1,TRBV25-1,ASSEYRASTEAF
TRBJ2-1,TRBV20-1,SAPSTGEGEQF
TRBJ2-7,TRBV5-1,ASSQGDLTYEQY
TRBJ2-7,TRBV5-1,ASREQGWEQY
TRBJ1-1,TRBV20-1,SARDGFGTEAF
-,TRBV11-2,ASSLDRGSHEQY
TRBJ2-7,TRBV28,ASSLFGLAGVYEQY
TRBJ2-7,TRBV12-3/TRBV12-4,ASSPLMTGTNEQY
TRBJ2-3,TRBV20-1,SARDPSTDTQY
TRBJ2-7,TRBV20-1,SATGQAGYEQY
TRBJ2-5,TRBV6-5,ASSYAGTTKETQY
TRBJ2-5,TRBV5-1,ASSVRGQYQETQY
TRBJ2-5,TRBV5-1,ASSLEAGDNEQY
TRBJ1-2,TRBV2,ASSERGAKIGYT
TRBJ2-1,TRBV14,ASSQGVIYNEQF
TRBJ2-5,TRBV13,ASSLSRGILTQY
TRBJ1-1,TRBV2,ASSEGLTEAF
TRBJ2-7,TRBV24-1,ATSGSGYEQY
TRBJ2-7,TRBV20-1,SARHFGPEQY
TRBJ1-2,TRBV5-1,ASRPVLGGGGYT
TRBJ2-7,TRBV13,ASSRTAGGTYEQY
TRBJ2-4,TRBV29-1,SAGGADKNIQY
TRBJ2-3,TRBV5-1,ASGLVPSPDTQY
TRBJ2-5,TRBV20-1,SVKNDPFGEGGETQY
TRBJ2-7,TRBV14,ASSQNYEQY
TRBJ2-3,TRBV9,ASSVAGAADTQY
TRBJ2-3,TRBV20-1,SASPTSGRFITDTQY
TRBJ2-1,TRBV5-1,ASSLGGNWGNEQF
TRBJ1-2,TRBV29-1,SAIRSNYGYT